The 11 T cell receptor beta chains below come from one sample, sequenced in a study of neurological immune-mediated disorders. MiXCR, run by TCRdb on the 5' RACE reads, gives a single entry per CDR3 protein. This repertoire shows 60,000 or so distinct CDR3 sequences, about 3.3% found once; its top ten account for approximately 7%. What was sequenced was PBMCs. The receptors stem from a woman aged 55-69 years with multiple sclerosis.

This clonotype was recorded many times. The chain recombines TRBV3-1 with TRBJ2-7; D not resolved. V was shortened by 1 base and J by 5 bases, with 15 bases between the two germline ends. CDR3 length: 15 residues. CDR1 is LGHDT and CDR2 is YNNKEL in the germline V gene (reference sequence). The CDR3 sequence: CASSQGGHSTNEQYF. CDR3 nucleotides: TGTGCCAGCAGCCAAGGGGGTCATTCGACCAACGAGCAGTACTTC.

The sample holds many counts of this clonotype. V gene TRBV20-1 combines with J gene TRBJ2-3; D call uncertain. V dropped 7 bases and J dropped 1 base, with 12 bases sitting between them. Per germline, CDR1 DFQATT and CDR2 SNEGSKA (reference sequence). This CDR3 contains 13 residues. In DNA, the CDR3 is TGCAGTGTTATAGATAGGGGCACAGATACGCAGTATTTT. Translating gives CSVIDRGTDTQYF.

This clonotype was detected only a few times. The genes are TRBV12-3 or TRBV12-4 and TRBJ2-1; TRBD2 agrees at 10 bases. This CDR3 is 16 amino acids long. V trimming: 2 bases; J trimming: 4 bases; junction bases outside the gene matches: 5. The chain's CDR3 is CASSLLRTSGYNEQFF. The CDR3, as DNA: TGTGCCAGCAGTTTACTACGGACTAGCGGATACAATGAGCAGTTCTTC.

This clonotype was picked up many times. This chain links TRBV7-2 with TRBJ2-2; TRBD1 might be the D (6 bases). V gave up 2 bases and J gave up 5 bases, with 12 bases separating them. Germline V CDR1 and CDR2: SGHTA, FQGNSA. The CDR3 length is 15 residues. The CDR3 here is CASSLQGLGTGELFF. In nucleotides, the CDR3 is TGTGCCAGCAGCTTACAGGGGCTTGGGACCGGGGAGCTGTTTTTT.

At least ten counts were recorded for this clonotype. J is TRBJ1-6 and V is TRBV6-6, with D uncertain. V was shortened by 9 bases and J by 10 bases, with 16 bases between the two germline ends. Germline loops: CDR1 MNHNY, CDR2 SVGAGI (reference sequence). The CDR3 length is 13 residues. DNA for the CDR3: TGTGCCAGTTCACCCCGGTTTCTGTCACCCCTCCACTTT. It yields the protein CASSPRFLSPLHF.

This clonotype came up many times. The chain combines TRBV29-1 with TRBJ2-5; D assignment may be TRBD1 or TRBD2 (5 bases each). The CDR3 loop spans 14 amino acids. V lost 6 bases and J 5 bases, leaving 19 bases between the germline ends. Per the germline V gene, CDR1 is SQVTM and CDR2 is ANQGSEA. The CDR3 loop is CSVDAGYGKETQYF. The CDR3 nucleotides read TGCAGCGTAGACGCAGGGTACGGGAAGGAGACCCAGTACTTC.

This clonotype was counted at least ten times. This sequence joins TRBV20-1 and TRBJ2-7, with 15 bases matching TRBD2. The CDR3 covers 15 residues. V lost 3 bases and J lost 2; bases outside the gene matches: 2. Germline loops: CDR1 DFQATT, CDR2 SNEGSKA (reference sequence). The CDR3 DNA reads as TGCAGTGCTAGCAGGACTAGCGGGGGGGCCTACGAGCAGTACTTC. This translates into CSASRTSGGAYEQYF.

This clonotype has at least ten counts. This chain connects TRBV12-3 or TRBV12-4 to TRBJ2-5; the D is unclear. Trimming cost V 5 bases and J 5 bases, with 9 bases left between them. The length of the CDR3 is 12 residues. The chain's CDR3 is CASSPHFETQYF. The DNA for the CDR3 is TGTGCCAGCAGTCCCCACTTCGAGACCCAGTACTTC.

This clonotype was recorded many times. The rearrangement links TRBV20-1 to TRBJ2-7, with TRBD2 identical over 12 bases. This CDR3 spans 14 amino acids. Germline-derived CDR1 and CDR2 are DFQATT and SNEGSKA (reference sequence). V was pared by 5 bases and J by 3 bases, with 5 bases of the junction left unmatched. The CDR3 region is CSAPPGLAGYEQYF. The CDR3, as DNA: TGCAGTGCTCCCCCGGGACTAGCGGGCTACGAGCAGTACTTC.

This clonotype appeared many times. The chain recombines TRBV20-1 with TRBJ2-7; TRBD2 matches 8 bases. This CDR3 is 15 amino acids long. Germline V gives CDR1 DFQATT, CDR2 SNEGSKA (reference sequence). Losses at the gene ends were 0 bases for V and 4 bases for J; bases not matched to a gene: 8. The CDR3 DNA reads TGCAGTGCTAGAGAGCACGGCGGGAGGAGGTACGAGCAGTACTTC. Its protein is CSAREHGGRRYEQYF.

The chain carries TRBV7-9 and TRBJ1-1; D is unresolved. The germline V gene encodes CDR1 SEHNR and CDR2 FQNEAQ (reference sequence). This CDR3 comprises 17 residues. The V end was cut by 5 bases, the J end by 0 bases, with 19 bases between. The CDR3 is CASSPPLWQRMNTEAFF. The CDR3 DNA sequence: TGTGCCAGCAGCCCCCCGCTTTGGCAGCGGATGAACACTGAAGCTTTCTTT.